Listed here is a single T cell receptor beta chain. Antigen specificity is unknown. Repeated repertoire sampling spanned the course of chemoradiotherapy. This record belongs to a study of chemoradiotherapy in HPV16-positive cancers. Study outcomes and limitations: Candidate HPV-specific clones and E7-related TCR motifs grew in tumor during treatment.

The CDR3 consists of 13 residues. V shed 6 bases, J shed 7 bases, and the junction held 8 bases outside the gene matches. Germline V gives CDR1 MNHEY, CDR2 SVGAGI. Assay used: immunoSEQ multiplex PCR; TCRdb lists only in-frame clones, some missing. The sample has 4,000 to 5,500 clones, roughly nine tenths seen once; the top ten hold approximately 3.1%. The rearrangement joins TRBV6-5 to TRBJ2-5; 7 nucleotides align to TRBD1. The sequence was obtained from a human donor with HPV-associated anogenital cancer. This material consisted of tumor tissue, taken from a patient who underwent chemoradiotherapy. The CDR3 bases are TGTGCCAGCAGAAGTCAAAACAGGGGGACCCAGTACTTC. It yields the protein CASRSQNRGTQYF.